A selection of T cell receptor beta chains follows, all from one sample in a study of CD8+CD57+ T cells in acquired aplastic anemia. A single record per CDR3 protein comes from TCRdb applying MiXCR to the reads. The sample has 120,000 or so distinct CDR3 sequences; under 60% are singletons. Material for sequencing was sorted CD4+, CD8+, or CD8+CD57+ T cells (not recorded which) from PBMCs. The origin of the receptors is a human donor with aplastic anemia. The CDR3 runs from the conserved cysteine through the conserved F or W. A D gene is named only where the DNA matches it firmly. Only some rows state a clone size, as once, few, many or a class for expanded clones.

CDR3nt: TGTGCCAGCAGTCGAACCTCCCCCGGTTACGAGCAGTACTTC
CDR3aa: CASSRTSPGYEQYF
j_gene: TRBJ2-7
v_gene: TRBV7-9
d_gene: NA
abundance: NA

CDR3nt: TGTGCCAGCAGTGAAGAGAACAGCTCCTACAATGAGCAGTTCTTC
CDR3aa: CASSEENSSYNEQFF
j_gene: TRBJ2-1
v_gene: TRBV2
d_gene: NA
abundance: NA

CDR3nt: TGTGCCAGCAGCTTGTACGGGGGGAACGAGCAGTACTTC
CDR3aa: CASSLYGGNEQYF
j_gene: TRBJ2-7
v_gene: TRBV5-5
d_gene: TRBD2
abundance: many

CDR3nt: TGTGCCAGCAGCTTAGGCCCAGGGGATACGCAGTATTTT
CDR3aa: CASSLGPGDTQYF
j_gene: TRBJ2-3
v_gene: TRBV7-2
d_gene: NA
abundance: NA

CDR3nt: TGCAGTGCTAGAGATCTTCTTCTAGCGGGGGGGCTGGAGACCCAGTACTTC
CDR3aa: CSARDLLLAGGLETQYF
j_gene: TRBJ2-5
v_gene: TRBV20-1
d_gene: TRBD2
abundance: many

CDR3nt: TGCGCCGGCCATCGACCGGGACTAGCGGTGTACGAGCAGTACTTC
CDR3aa: CAGHRPGLAVYEQYF
j_gene: TRBJ2-7
v_gene: TRBV10-1
d_gene: TRBD2
abundance: few

CDR3nt: TGCAGCGTTGAGCGCGGCGGGGGGGCCCTAGATACGCAGTATTTT
CDR3aa: CSVERGGGALDTQYF
j_gene: TRBJ2-3
v_gene: TRBV29-1
d_gene: TRBD2
abundance: NA

CDR3nt: TGCAGTGCTAGAGATGGCCAAAACATTCAGTACTTC
CDR3aa: CSARDGQNIQYF
j_gene: TRBJ2-4
v_gene: TRBV20-1
d_gene: NA
abundance: once

CDR3nt: TGTGCCAGCAGCCGCGGGACAGAGCAGTTCTTC
CDR3aa: CASSRGTEQFF
j_gene: TRBJ2-1
v_gene: TRBV7-6
d_gene: NA
abundance: NA

CDR3nt: TGCAGCGTTGAAGGCGACAGGGGGCGAAACTATGGCTACACCTTC
CDR3aa: CSVEGDRGRNYGYTF
j_gene: TRBJ1-2
v_gene: TRBV29-1
d_gene: TRBD1
abundance: many

CDR3nt: TGTGCCAGCAGCCCAGTGAACACTGAAGCTTTCTTT
CDR3aa: CASSPVNTEAFF
j_gene: TRBJ1-1
v_gene: TRBV13
d_gene: NA
abundance: many

CDR3nt: TGTGCCACAACAGACAGGGTCTCCTATAATTCACCCCTCCACTTT
CDR3aa: CATTDRVSYNSPLHF
j_gene: TRBJ1-6
v_gene: TRBV28
d_gene: TRBD1
abundance: many

CDR3nt: TGTGCCAGCAGCTTACCGGGAGTCAATGAGCAGTTCTTC
CDR3aa: CASSLPGVNEQFF
j_gene: TRBJ2-1
v_gene: TRBV7-2
d_gene: NA
abundance: NA

CDR3nt: TGCAGCGGGTGGGGGTCAGAAACACGTAGTGAGCAGTTCTTC
CDR3aa: CSGWGSETRSEQFF
j_gene: TRBJ2-1
v_gene: TRBV29-1
d_gene: NA
abundance: many

CDR3nt: TGTGCCAGCAGCAGGGGTGGGACTGAAGCTTTCTTT
CDR3aa: CASSRGGTEAFF
j_gene: TRBJ1-1
v_gene: TRBV5-6
d_gene: NA
abundance: many

CDR3nt: TGTGCCAGCAGCGGACGCACTGGGGCCAACGTCCTGACTTTC
CDR3aa: CASSGRTGANVLTF
j_gene: TRBJ2-6
v_gene: TRBV6-2/TRBV6-3
d_gene: NA
abundance: NA

CDR3nt: TGTGCCAGTAGTATACAGGTCTATTACGAGCAGTACTTC
CDR3aa: CASSIQVYYEQYF
j_gene: TRBJ2-7
v_gene: TRBV19
d_gene: NA
abundance: NA

CDR3nt: TGTGCCAGCAGCTACAGACAGGGAGGTTCACCCCTCCACTTT
CDR3aa: CASSYRQGGSPLHF
j_gene: TRBJ1-6
v_gene: TRBV9
d_gene: TRBD1
abundance: NA

CDR3nt: TGTGCCACCAGTGACCCTCACGGGACAGTGGACTACACCTTC
CDR3aa: CATSDPHGTVDYTF
j_gene: TRBJ1-2
v_gene: TRBV24-1
d_gene: TRBD1
abundance: NA

CDR3nt: TGTGCCAGCAGCTTACAGACCCAAGAGACCCAGTACTTC
CDR3aa: CASSLQTQETQYF
j_gene: TRBJ2-5
v_gene: TRBV7-3
d_gene: NA
abundance: NA

CDR3nt: TGTGCCACCAGGGAGGGGACAGACAATCAGCCCCAGCATTTT
CDR3aa: CATREGTDNQPQHF
j_gene: TRBJ1-5
v_gene: TRBV24-1
d_gene: TRBD1
abundance: NA

CDR3nt: TGTGCCAGTAGTAACCTCACAGGATATAGCAATCAGCCCCAGCATTTT
CDR3aa: CASSNLTGYSNQPQHF
j_gene: TRBJ1-5
v_gene: TRBV19
d_gene: NA
abundance: NA

CDR3nt: TGTGCCAGCAGCGTAGGCGGAGGCCAGGGCAGGGGAAATGAGCAGTTCTTC
CDR3aa: CASSVGGGQGRGNEQFF
j_gene: TRBJ2-1
v_gene: TRBV9
d_gene: NA
abundance: NA

CDR3nt: TGCGCCAGCAGCCAAGATTGGCAGGGGAACACTGAAGCTTTCTTT
CDR3aa: CASSQDWQGNTEAFF
j_gene: TRBJ1-1
v_gene: TRBV4-3
d_gene: NA
abundance: many

CDR3nt: TGTGCCAGCAGTTTCGACGGCGCGAGCTCCTACAGTGAGCAGTTCTTC
CDR3aa: CASSFDGASSYSEQFF
j_gene: TRBJ2-1
v_gene: TRBV6-2/TRBV6-3
d_gene: NA
abundance: NA

CDR3nt: TGCAGCGTGGGGACGGGTGAAGCTTTCTTT
CDR3aa: CSVGTGEAFF
j_gene: TRBJ1-1
v_gene: TRBV29-1
d_gene: NA
abundance: many

CDR3nt: TGCAGTGCTAGAGATCAGGGCGGGGTGAACACTGAAGCTTTCTTT
CDR3aa: CSARDQGGVNTEAFF
j_gene: TRBJ1-1
v_gene: TRBV29-1
d_gene: NA
abundance: NA

CDR3nt: TGTGCCACCAGTGCTTTAGCGGGGGGGCTAAACACAGATACGCAGTATTTT
CDR3aa: CATSALAGGLNTDTQYF
j_gene: TRBJ2-3
v_gene: TRBV24-1
d_gene: TRBD2
abundance: once

CDR3nt: TGTGCCAGCGGGACCACAGGACGTAACACTGAAGCTTTCTTT
CDR3aa: CASGTTGRNTEAFF
j_gene: TRBJ1-1
v_gene: TRBV12-3/TRBV12-4
d_gene: NA
abundance: NA

CDR3nt: TGTGCCACCAGCAGAGATCAGGGATCCTACGAGCAGTACTTC
CDR3aa: CATSRDQGSYEQYF
j_gene: TRBJ2-7
v_gene: TRBV15
d_gene: NA
abundance: NA

CDR3nt: TGTGCCATCAGTGGGCATACAGGGGCAAACACCATATATTTT
CDR3aa: CAISGHTGANTIYF
j_gene: TRBJ1-3
v_gene: TRBV10-3
d_gene: TRBD1
abundance: NA

CDR3nt: TGTGCCAGCAGCCAAGATCGTTCCCTTAACTATGGCTACACCTTC
CDR3aa: CASSQDRSLNYGYTF
j_gene: TRBJ1-2
v_gene: TRBV4-2
d_gene: NA
abundance: many

CDR3nt: TGTGCCAGCAGCTTGATGGACAGCAATCAGCCCCAGCATTTT
CDR3aa: CASSLMDSNQPQHF
j_gene: TRBJ1-5
v_gene: TRBV5-8
d_gene: NA
abundance: once

CDR3nt: TGTGCCAGCAGCCTCGCCGGACTCGAAGCCCAGCATTTT
CDR3aa: CASSLAGLEAQHF
j_gene: TRBJ1-5
v_gene: TRBV5-6
d_gene: NA
abundance: once

CDR3nt: TGTGCCATCAGCCCCACTGGCGGGGGGGCAATAGATACGCAGTATTTT
CDR3aa: CAISPTGGGAIDTQYF
j_gene: TRBJ2-3
v_gene: TRBV10-3
d_gene: TRBD2
abundance: NA

CDR3nt: TGTGCCACCAGTGATTGGGAGACAGGAAGCACAGATACGCAGTATTTT
CDR3aa: CATSDWETGSTDTQYF
j_gene: TRBJ2-3
v_gene: TRBV24-1
d_gene: NA
abundance: NA

CDR3nt: TGTGCCAGCCTTGGGGCGGAAGAAACAGATACGCAGTATTTT
CDR3aa: CASLGAEETDTQYF
j_gene: TRBJ2-3
v_gene: TRBV28
d_gene: NA
abundance: NA

CDR3nt: TGTGCCAGCACCGGGACTAGCGGGGGGAGTCAGTACTTC
CDR3aa: CASTGTSGGSQYF
j_gene: TRBJ2-4
v_gene: TRBV2
d_gene: TRBD2
abundance: NA

CDR3nt: TGTGCCAGTATAACAGGGATATCGAACACTGAAGCTTTCTTT
CDR3aa: CASITGISNTEAFF
j_gene: TRBJ1-1
v_gene: TRBV19
d_gene: NA
abundance: NA

CDR3nt: TGTGCCAGCAGCCAATTGACGGGCTCGTACGAGCAGTACTTC
CDR3aa: CASSQLTGSYEQYF
j_gene: TRBJ2-7
v_gene: TRBV7-9
d_gene: NA
abundance: many

CDR3nt: TGTGCCATCAGTGAGGGCGGGGGGCGATCTATCAATGAGCGGTTCTTC
CDR3aa: CAISEGGGRSINERFF
j_gene: TRBJ2-1
v_gene: TRBV10-3
d_gene: TRBD2
abundance: NA

CDR3nt: TGTGCCAGCAGCTTTGGGGCGAATGAGCAGTTCTTC
CDR3aa: CASSFGANEQFF
j_gene: TRBJ2-1
v_gene: TRBV7-3
d_gene: NA
abundance: NA

CDR3nt: TGTGCCACCAGCAGAGTTCACTCATCGAGCTCTGGAAACACCATATATTTT
CDR3aa: CATSRVHSSSSGNTIYF
j_gene: TRBJ1-3
v_gene: TRBV15
d_gene: NA
abundance: NA